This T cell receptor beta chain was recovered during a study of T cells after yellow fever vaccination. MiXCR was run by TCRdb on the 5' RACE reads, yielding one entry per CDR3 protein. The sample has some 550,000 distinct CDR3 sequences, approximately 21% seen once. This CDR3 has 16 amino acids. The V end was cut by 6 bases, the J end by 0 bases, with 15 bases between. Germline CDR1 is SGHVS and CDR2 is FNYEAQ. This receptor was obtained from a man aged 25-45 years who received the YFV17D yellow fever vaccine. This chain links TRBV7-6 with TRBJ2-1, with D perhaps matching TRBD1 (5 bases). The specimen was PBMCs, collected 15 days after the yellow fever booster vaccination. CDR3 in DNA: TGTGCCAGCAGTCTACAAGGGGCCAGCTCCTACAATGAGCAGTTCTTC. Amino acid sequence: CASSLQGASSYNEQFF.